This paragraph reports one TCR beta chain. No antigen is known for it. The data were obtained in a study of OX40 agonist ivuxolimab in advanced cancers. Turning to the study itself: The group had a mean age of about 65 years, ranged from roughly 23 to 85, and was roughly 80% male. Regarding the study as a whole: Among some nonresponders, normalized T-cell clonal expansion was also low. At 0.1-3.0 mg/kg, partial responders had clonal expansion among the lowest observed. The specificity for antigen of the expanded peripheral T cells was not determined.

The CDR3 loop spans 16 amino acids. The germline CDR1 and CDR2 sequences are SGHNT and YYREEE (reference sequence). Trimming took 1 base from V and 7 from J, leaving 17 bases between them. The repertoire was sequenced with immunoSEQ multiplex PCR; TCRdb's copy has only in-frame clones and lacks some. In the table there are 49,000 or so clones, around 85% of which are singletons. The specimen was CD4+ or CD8+ T cells sorted from blood, collected in a trial of the OX40 agonist ivuxolimab. The chain carries TRBV5-4 and TRBJ2-2; D tentatively reads TRBD1 or TRBD2 (5 bases each). This receptor was obtained from an adult with an advanced solid tumor such as melanoma, head and neck, liver or kidney cancer. The CDR3 DNA sequence: TGTGCCAGCAGCTTGTCTTTGGTGGGGGACGACGGGGAGCTGTTTTTT. Amino acid sequence: CASSLSLVGDDGELFF.